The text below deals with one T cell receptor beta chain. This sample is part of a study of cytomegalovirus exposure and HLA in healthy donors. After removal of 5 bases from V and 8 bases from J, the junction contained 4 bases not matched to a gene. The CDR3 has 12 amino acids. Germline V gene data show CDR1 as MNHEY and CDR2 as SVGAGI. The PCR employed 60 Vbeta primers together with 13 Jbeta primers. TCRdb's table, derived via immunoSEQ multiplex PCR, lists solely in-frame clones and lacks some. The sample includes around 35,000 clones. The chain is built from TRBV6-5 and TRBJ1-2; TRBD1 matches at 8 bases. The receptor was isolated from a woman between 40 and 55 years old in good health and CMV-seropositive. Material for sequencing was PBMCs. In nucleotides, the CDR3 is TGTGCCAGCAGTGCGACAGGGGACGGCTACACCTTC. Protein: CASSATGDGYTF.